These 29 T cell receptor beta chains were all obtained from the same sample, sequenced in a study of T cells in Graves' hyperthyroidism and ophthalmopathy (dated by TCRdb to the late 2010s). Libraries were constructed by multiplex PCR. Instrument used: Illumina HiSeq 2000. TCR beta CDR3 regions were amplified from RNA transcripts. A first-round RT-PCR of the TCR CDR3 used the HTBI primer set with the Qiagen OneStep RT-PCR kit. TCRdb trimmed public reads at Q25 via fastp, called clones via MiXCR and kept in-frame beta chains. Every entry covers one CDR3 protein and lists the most common genes and DNA from its rows. This sample holds some 700,000 distinct CDR3 sequences; approximately 15% were observed only once. The biggest ten clones account for 15% of the sample. Sample: blood. The receptor source for this set is a man in his fifties or sixties with Graves' hyperthyroidism.

This clonotype was seen at least ten times. Here the CDR3 reads CAITPTGGLNEQYF. CDR3 sequence (DNA): TGTGCCATCACCCCGACAGGGGGTCTCAACGAGCAGTACTTC. The chain carries TRBV10-3 and TRBJ2-7; 9 bases map to TRBD1. The CDR3 loop spans 14 amino acids. From germline, CDR1 is ENHRY and CDR2 SYGVKD. The J segment lost 5 bases and the V segment lost 7 bases, leaving 9 bases of the junction unmatched.

The chain couples TRBV3-1 to TRBJ1-1; unclear D gene. The CDR3 extends over 12 amino acids. Germline values: CDR1 LGHDT, CDR2 YNNKEL (reference sequence). V lost 1 base to trimming and J lost 11 bases, with 11 bases between them. The CDR3 DNA follows: TGTGCCAGCAGCCAAGCTGGGGAGGCGGCTTTCTTT. This sequence encodes CASSQAGEAAFF.

This chain connects TRBV27 to TRBJ2-7; D unclear. The V end lost 5 bases, the J end lost 3 bases, and 20 bases lay between the germline ends. The CDR3 covers 16 residues. The germline CDR1 and CDR2 sequences are MNHEY and SMNVEV (reference sequence). The CDR3: CASSPHGVGESYEQYF. The CDR3 nucleotides are TGTGCCAGCAGTCCCCATGGGGTAGGCGAGAGCTACGAGCAGTACTTC.

This clonotype was counted between two and nine times. This rearrangement joins TRBV15 to TRBJ2-1, with no clear D. This CDR3 spans 17 amino acids. From germline, CDR1 is LNHNV and CDR2 YYDKDF (reference sequence). V was cut by 0 bases and J by 0 bases, with 12 bases left in between. CDR3 DNA sequence: TGTGCCACCAGCAGAGATCCACCCCCGAGCTCCTACAATGAGCAGTTCTTC. Its translation is CATSRDPPPSSYNEQFF.

This clonotype was detected many times. The chain carries TRBV28 and TRBJ2-1, with D tentatively TRBD1 (6 bases). Trimming took 3 bases from V and 7 from J, leaving 10 bases between them. The CDR3 length is 13 residues. The germline CDR1 and CDR2 sequences are MDHEN and SYDVKM. This CDR3 reads CASSFGTINEQFF. Here the CDR3 DNA reads TGTGCCAGCAGTTTCGGGACAATAAATGAGCAGTTCTTC.

This clonotype was seen only a few times. The gene calls are TRBV7-9 and TRBJ2-2; D is uncertain. Trimming took off 1 base at V and 4 bases at J, with 7 bases between the two ends. Germline loops: CDR1 SEHNR, CDR2 FQNEAQ (reference sequence). The CDR3 runs 14 residues. This CDR3 is CASSLVQPTGELFF. CDR3 in DNA: TGTGCCAGCAGCTTAGTGCAACCCACCGGGGAGCTGTTTTTT.

This clonotype was recorded many times. The rearrangement uses TRBV12-3 or TRBV12-4 and TRBJ2-5; 9 bases are shared with TRBD1. This CDR3 contains 15 residues. Unmatched junction bases numbered 4, after V lost 2 bases and J lost 3 bases. CDR3 loop: CASSLSGQGEETQYF. CDR3 DNA sequence: TGTGCCAGCAGTTTATCGGGACAGGGCGAAGAGACCCAGTACTTC.

This clonotype was found a few times. The rearrangement joins TRBV7-2 to TRBJ2-1; 8 positions agree with TRBD2. Trimming took 1 base from V and 8 from J; bases not matched to a gene: 7. CDR3 length equals 15 residues. The germline gives CDR1 SGHTA, CDR2 FQGNSA. The CDR3 DNA reads TGTGCCAGCAGCTTAGAAGGTAGCGGGGCGTATGAGCAGTTCTTC. This sequence encodes CASSLEGSGAYEQFF.

This clonotype was seen more than once but under ten times. The J gene is TRBJ2-2, the V gene TRBV19; D remains unclear. The V and J ends lost 5 bases and 1 base respectively, with 14 bases between them. This CDR3 region has 16 residues. CDR1 and CDR2 (germline): LNHDA, SQIVND (reference sequence). In DNA, the CDR3 is TGTGCCAGTAGTGTTTTAAGGGCCATGAACACCGGGGAGCTGTTTTTT. Protein: CASSVLRAMNTGELFF.

The chain couples TRBV7-2 to TRBJ2-7; TRBD1 is a possible D gene (5 bases). Between the trimmed V and J ends, which lost 6 bases and 0 bases, there was a span of 12 bases. The CDR3 spans 14 residues. Germline CDR1 SGHTA, CDR2 FQGNSA. The CDR3 DNA follows: TGTGCCAGCAGTCAGACAGATCTCTCCTACGAGCAGTACTTC. Residues: CASSQTDLSYEQYF.

Ten or more counts support this clonotype. The rearrangement links TRBV11-2 to TRBJ2-7; 7 bases line up with TRBD1. Germline V gene lookup returns CDR1 SGHAT and CDR2 FQNNGV. The J segment lost 0 bases and the V segment lost 2 bases, leaving 16 bases of the junction unmatched. The CDR3 runs to 19 residues. CDR3 in DNA: TGTGCCAGCAGCTTATTCGGTTTTGGTGCAGGGGGTGTCTCCTACGAGCAGTACTTC. Protein sequence: CASSLFGFGAGGVSYEQYF.

This clonotype was seen many times. The rearrangement links TRBV3-1 to TRBJ2-7; 7 nucleotides align to TRBD1. CDR1 LGHDT and CDR2 YNNKEL come from the germline V gene (reference sequence). J lost 3 bases, V lost 4 bases, and 6 bases had no gene match. The CDR3 runs 14 residues. This chain's CDR3 is CASSPRQGLYEQYF. The CDR3 bases are TGTGCCAGCAGCCCCCGACAGGGCCTCTACGAGCAGTACTTC.

The V gene is TRBV2, the J gene TRBJ2-3; 8 bases map to TRBD2. Germline V gene data show CDR1 as SNHLY and CDR2 as FYNNEI. V shed 11 bases and J 3 bases; nucleotides not matched to a gene: 10. The CDR3 sequence is 14 residues long. The CDR3 here is CADRVAGGTDTQYF. Written as DNA, the CDR3 is TGTGCCGACCGCGTGGCGGGGGGAACAGATACGCAGTATTTT.

This clonotype was found many times. The germline gene is not matched at one end of the junction; a read error may be the cause. V is TRBV2 and J is TRBJ2-7; 8 bases line up with TRBD2. This CDR3 spans 15 amino acids. Germline CDR1 is SNHLY and CDR2 is FYNNEI. The CDR3 is CAGSRAGAYSYEQYF. The CDR3 DNA sequence: TGTGCCGGCAGCAGAGCGGGAGCGTACTCCTACGAGCAGTACTTC.

Notes on this clonotype: It may be a read error: a sequence one base away is much more abundant. J is TRBJ2-3 and V is TRBV9; the D call may be TRBD1 or TRBD2 (5 bases each). CDR1 SGDLS and CDR2 YYNGEE come from the germline V gene. This CDR3 comprises 14 residues. The CDR3 coding sequence is TGTGCCAGCAGCGAGTGGGGGAGCACAGCTACGCAGTATTTT. Protein sequence: CASSEWGSTATQYF.

The J gene is TRBJ1-6, the V gene TRBV5-1; D is possibly TRBD1 (6 bases). Germline CDR1 reads SGHRS; CDR2 reads YFSETQ. CDR3 length: 14 amino acids. Trimming removed 0 bases at V and 8 bases at J, with 9 bases between. In DNA form, the CDR3 reads TGCGCCAGCAGCTTGGAGGCAGGGGATTCACCCCTCCACTTT. Its protein is CASSLEAGDSPLHF.

This clonotype showed up just a few times. The J gene is TRBJ1-5, the V gene TRBV10-3, with D tentatively TRBD1 (6 bases). Germline CDR1 is ENHRY and CDR2 is SYGVKD. This CDR3 has 16 residues. V was shortened by 3 bases and J by 2 bases, with 14 bases between the two germline ends. The CDR3, as DNA: TGTGCCATCAGTGAAACAGGGTCCGGTGGCAATCAGCCCCAGCATTTT. Amino acid sequence: CAISETGSGGNQPQHF.

This clonotype was observed at least ten times. J is TRBJ1-1 and V is TRBV27; TRBD1 aligns across 7 bases. V trimming: 7 bases; J trimming: 4 bases; junction bases outside the gene matches: 6. The CDR3 totals 13 residues. The germline CDR1 and CDR2 sequences are MNHEY and SMNVEV (reference sequence). The CDR3 region is CASKLQGITEAFF. The CDR3, as DNA: TGTGCCAGCAAACTACAGGGGATCACTGAAGCTTTCTTT.

This clonotype came up many times. V and J are TRBV28 and TRBJ2-1; 16 bases map to TRBD2. With 5 bases clipped from V and 2 bases from J, the junction kept 12 bases outside the gene matches. There are 20 residues in the CDR3. The germline V gene has CDR1 MDHEN and CDR2 SYDVKM. CDR3 in amino acids: CASSGAAGLAGGPTYNEQFF. DNA of the CDR3: TGTGCCAGCAGTGGAGCGGCGGGACTAGCGGGAGGGCCCACCTACAATGAGCAGTTCTTC.

This sequence joins TRBV7-2 and TRBJ2-5; D gene ambiguous. The germline V gene encodes CDR1 SGHTA and CDR2 FQGNSA. V lost 1 base to trimming and J lost 11 bases, with 20 bases between them. The CDR3 is made up of 15 amino acids. The CDR3 DNA sequence: TGTGCCAGCAGCTTAGAGGCGTCGGCAGGTAGAGAGCAGTACTTC. Protein: CASSLEASAGREQYF.

In its sample, this clonotype was seen many times. For the CDR3, the DNA is TGTGCCAGCAGCCCGACTAGCGGGAGTCTGAACAATGAGCAGTTCTTC. Its protein product is CASSPTSGSLNNEQFF. This chain joins TRBV7-9 and TRBJ2-1, with 12 nucleotides matching TRBD2. From germline, CDR1 is SEHNR and CDR2 FQNEAQ (reference sequence). The CDR3 is made up of 16 amino acids. Germline trimming cut 5 bases from V and 5 bases from J; bases unmatched to any gene: 7.

The chain carries TRBV2 and TRBJ2-2; tentative D call: TRBD1 (7 bases). V lost 4 bases and J 12 bases, leaving 18 bases between the germline ends. The germline V gene has CDR1 SNHLY and CDR2 FYNNEI. CDR3 length: 14 amino acids. In nucleotides, the CDR3 is TGTGCCAGCAGTGTCAGGGGGGCTTTTGAAAAGCTGTTTTTT. As protein: CASSVRGAFEKLFF. Based on the CDR3 plus reference TRBV2 and TRBJ2-2, the full variable domain is EPEVTQTPSHQVTQMGQEVILRCVPISNHLYFYWYRQILGQKVEFLVSFYNNEISEKSEIFDDQFSVERPDGSNFTLKIRSTKLEDSAMYFCASSVRGAFEKLFFGEGSRLTVL.

This clonotype was detected ten times or more. This sequence joins TRBV12-3 or TRBV12-4 and TRBJ2-3; 7 bases match TRBD2. This CDR3 contains 14 residues. Trimming took 8 bases from V and 6 from J; bases not matched to a gene: 11. CDR3 sequence reads: CASYLREGHDTQYF. The DNA of the CDR3 is TGTGCCAGCTACTTAAGGGAGGGCCATGATACGCAGTATTTT.

This clonotype was seen a single time. In DNA form, the CDR3 reads TGTGCCACCAGTGGCTACAACACTGAAGCTTTCTTT. Its translation: CATSGYNTEAFF. The chain links TRBV24-1 to TRBJ1-1; D is uncertain. Germline CDR1 is KGHDR and CDR2 is SFDVKD. The germline V and J ends were trimmed by 5 bases and 2 bases, with 5 bases remaining between them. The CDR3 runs to 12 residues.

The sample holds many counts of this clonotype. The chain's CDR3 is CASRHKVRDGSSGNTIYF. CDR3 in DNA: TGTGCCAGCAGACATAAGGTCCGGGACGGCAGCTCTGGAAACACCATATATTTT. This chain links TRBV11-2 with TRBJ1-3, with TRBD1 as a possible D gene (5 bases). This CDR3 is built from 18 residues. Trimming stripped 6 bases from V and 0 bases from J, with 21 bases between. The germline gives CDR1 SGHAT, CDR2 FQNNGV.

This clonotype was seen ten or more times. V gene TRBV12-3 or TRBV12-4 combines with J gene TRBJ2-2; the D gene is possibly TRBD2 (6 bases). Trimming left V 0 bases short and J 1 base short, with 6 bases between. CDR3 length: 15 amino acids. For the CDR3, the DNA is TGTGCCAGCAGTTTAGCGCGGGGGAACACCGGGGAGCTGTTTTTT. The encoded protein is CASSLARGNTGELFF.

This sequence joins TRBV20-1 and TRBJ2-7, with 11 bases matching TRBD2. V lost 6 bases and J lost 2; bases outside the gene matches: 9. This CDR3 has 15 residues. Germline CDR1 is DFQATT and CDR2 is SNEGSKA (reference sequence). CDR3 amino acids: CSAPTSGRSAYEQYF. The CDR3 bases are TGCAGTGCACCAACTAGCGGGAGAAGCGCCTACGAGCAGTACTTC.

The chain uses TRBV11-2 and TRBJ2-5, with 13 bases identical to TRBD2. The CDR3 is 15 residues long. CDR1 and CDR2 from the germline V gene are SGHAT and FQNNGV. V lost 10 bases and J lost 7; bases outside the gene matches: 12. The CDR3 DNA reads TGTGCCACCCAAGGACTAGCGGGAGATTTAGGGACCCAGTACTTC. Its protein is CATQGLAGDLGTQYF.

This clonotype was recorded at least ten times. This sequence joins TRBV2 and TRBJ2-2; 7 bases match TRBD2. There are 14 residues in the CDR3. Germline CDR1 SNHLY, CDR2 FYNNEI. V gave up 2 bases and J gave up 8 bases; unmatched junction bases: 5. This CDR3 reads CASSEPSGEGELFF. CDR3 coding DNA: TGTGCCAGCAGTGAACCTAGCGGCGAAGGGGAGCTGTTTTTT.